Listed below are T cell receptor beta chains from one sample, sequenced in a study of molecular identifiers for immune sequencing clone quantification. From the PCR reads, TCRdb called clonotypes with MiXCR, one entry per CDR3 protein. The profile covers some 5,700 distinct CDR3 sequences, with approximately 15% appearing a single time and 2% to 2.5% taken by the ten largest. The sequencing input was naive CD8+ T cells from blood, with Jurkat cell RNA spiked in. The receptor set was obtained from a human donor in good health. Some libraries in this study had Jurkat cell RNA spiked in. Both conserved end residues are part of each CDR3. The D gene is left open where the match is weak. Only some rows state a clone size, as once, few, many or a class for expanded clones.

j_call d_call v_call clone_size cdr3_nt cdr3_aa
TRBJ1-5 - TRBV28 many TGTGCCAGCATTATGCAGGGTGGCCATCAGCCCCAGCATTTT CASIMQGGHQPQHF
TRBJ2-3 - TRBV2 medium-sized TGTGCCAACAACCTCCGGGACGAGGGGGCAGATACGCAGTATTTT CANNLRDEGADTQYF
TRBJ1-1 - TRBV12-5 many TGTGCTAGTGGTTTAGGAGGGGCGACTGAAGCTTTCTTT CASGLGGATEAFF
TRBJ1-1 TRBD1 TRBV20-1 medium-sized TGCAGTGTTCGAGATGGGCAGGGGGCGCCTGTCACTGAAGCTTTCTTT CSVRDGQGAPVTEAFF
TRBJ1-5 - TRBV27 medium-sized TGTGCCAGCAGTCCCGACGACCCAAACCTTGAGCCCCAGCATTTT CASSPDDPNLEPQHF
TRBJ1-1 - TRBV11-2 many TGTGCCAGCAGCTTGGGGGGATCATACATGAACACTGAAGCTTTCTTT CASSLGGSYMNTEAFF
TRBJ2-3 TRBD2 TRBV20-1 many TGCAGTTGGTTCGGCGGGGGGGATACTAGCACAGATACGCAGTATTTT CSWFGGGDTSTDTQYF
TRBJ1-6 - TRBV28 - TGTGCCAGCAGTTTTGCGAGCTCTAATTCACCCCTCCACTTT CASSFASSNSPLHF
TRBJ2-5 - TRBV3-1 many TGTGCCAGCAGGGTGACAGGAGATGGAGAGACCCAGTACTTC CASRVTGDGETQYF
TRBJ2-1 TRBD2 TRBV29-1 medium-sized TGCAGCGTTGAAGATCAGAGACTAGCGGGAGGAAATGAGCAGTTCTTC CSVEDQRLAGGNEQFF
TRBJ1-2 - TRBV5-1 many TGCGCCAGCAGCCCTGGGACCGCTAACTATGGCTACACCTTC CASSPGTANYGYTF
TRBJ2-1 TRBD1 TRBV28 medium-sized TGTGCCAGCAGTTACCTGGGACAGCTCAATGAGCAGTTCTTC CASSYLGQLNEQFF
TRBJ1-1 - TRBV12-5 medium-sized TGTGCTAGTGGTTGGTCGAACACTGAAGCTTTCTTT CASGWSNTEAFF